Below are 12 T cell receptor beta chains sequenced from a single sample in a study of blood T cell repertoires in COVID-19. The table came from immunoSEQ multiplex PCR; TCRdb's copy has only in-frame clones and leaves some out. Found here are under 300,000 clones, around 83% of them singletons; the top ten hold approximately 3.2%. Specimen: peripheral blood. The receptors stem from a woman under 30 with acute or convalescent COVID-19.

The chain is built from TRBV11-2 and TRBJ2-2; possible D gene TRBD1, 6 bases. In germline, CDR1 is SGHAT, CDR2 FQNNGV. V was cut by 3 bases and J by 4 bases, with 12 bases left in between. The CDR3 is 15 amino acids. CDR3 sequence: CASSFWGRITGELFF. The CDR3 region has the DNA TGTGCCAGCAGCTTCTGGGGGCGTATCACCGGGGAGCTGTTTTTT.

The chain recombines TRBV5-6 with TRBJ1-4, with 8 nucleotides matching TRBD1. The germline CDR1 and CDR2 sequences are SGHDT and YYEEEE. With 2 bases clipped from V and 4 bases from J, the junction kept 13 bases outside the gene matches. This CDR3 is 18 amino acids long. The CDR3, as DNA: TGTGCCAGCAGCTTTCGGACAGGGTGGCAACTAGGTAATGAAAAACTGTTTTTT. Protein product: CASSFRTGWQLGNEKLFF.

The genes are TRBV10-2 and TRBJ2-1; 10 bases map to TRBD2. The CDR3 consists of 14 residues. Trimming at V came to 3 bases and at J to 9 bases, leaving 5 bases not matched to a gene. CDR1 and CDR2 from the germline V gene are WSHSY and SAAADI. The chain's CDR3 is CASSDSGRRGEQFF. The CDR3 nucleotides are TGCGCCAGCAGTGATAGCGGGAGGCGCGGTGAGCAGTTCTTC.

On this clone itself: Other DNA sequences from this sample encode an identical CDR3 as well. J is TRBJ2-7 and V is TRBV27; TRBD1 aligns across 9 bases. The germline gives CDR1 MNHEY, CDR2 SMNVEV (reference sequence). With 5 bases clipped from V and 4 bases from J, the junction kept 3 bases outside the gene matches. The CDR3 has 13 residues. CDR3 coding DNA: TGTGCCAGCAGTCCCGGGACAGGGTACGAGCAGTACTTC. Its protein product is CASSPGTGYEQYF.

This clone was detected a few times. The identical CDR3 is also encoded by other nucleotide sequences in the sample. V and J are TRBV5-1 and TRBJ2-7, with D tentatively TRBD2 (6 bases). Germline CDR1 and CDR2: SGHRS and YFSETQ. V shed 2 bases and J shed 1 base, with 10 bases lying between them. This CDR3 spans 14 amino acids. CDR3 coding DNA: TGCGCCAGCAGCTTAGGCGGGGCGTCCTACGAGCAGTACTTC. Its translation: CASSLGGASYEQYF.

The chain recombines TRBV29-1 with TRBJ2-3, with 12 bases lining up with TRBD2. CDR1 is SQVTM and CDR2 is ANQGSEA in the germline V gene. There are 14 residues in the CDR3. The V segment lost 4 bases and the J segment 4 bases; nucleotides outside the gene matches: 3. CDR3 coding DNA: TGCAGCGTTGCCACTAGCGGGAGGTCAGATACGCAGTATTTT. Translation: CSVATSGRSDTQYF.

This clone has a single count. The rearrangement links TRBV18 to TRBJ2-7, with D tentatively TRBD1 (6 bases). With 2 bases removed from V and 5 bases from J, the gap between germline ends came to 13 bases. Germline V gene sequence: CDR1 KGHSH, CDR2 LQKENI. The length of the CDR3 is 14 residues. CDR3 coding DNA: TGTGCCAGCTCACCAATACAGGGCACCCACGAGCAGTACTTC. Protein sequence: CASSPIQGTHEQYF.

The chain is built from TRBV20-1 and TRBJ2-2, with 14 bases aligning to TRBD2. V was clipped by 3 bases and J by 1 base; unmatched bases: 10. CDR1 is DFQATT, CDR2 SNEGSKA, per germline (reference sequence). The CDR3 length is 19 residues. The CDR3 region has the DNA TGCAGTGCTAGTGTTAAGACTAGCGGGAGGGCCTGGAACACCGGGGAGCTGTTTTTT. It yields the protein CSASVKTSGRAWNTGELFF.

This rearrangement joins TRBV21-1 to TRBJ1-1; TRBD1 reflects the table's D call only, with no check against the DNA. TRBV21-1 is designated a pseudogene. The CDR3 has 21 residues. CDR3 nucleotide sequence: TGTGCCAGCAGGCCTCAAACAGGGGGCTTCGGGCTCTACCATCTGAACACTGAAGCTTTCTTT. Translating gives CASRPQTGGFGLYHLNTEAFF.

V usage is TRBV28 and J usage is TRBJ2-7; 7 bases agree with TRBD2. CDR1 is MDHEN, CDR2 SYDVKM, per germline. CDR3 length: 15 amino acids. The ends lost 4 bases at V and 5 bases at J; junction bases unmatched: 11. The CDR3 region is CASSSSSTSYHEQYF. CDR3 coding DNA: TGTGCCAGCAGTTCATCTTCGACTAGCTATCACGAGCAGTACTTC.

The rearrangement links TRBV5-4 to TRBJ2-5; 8 positions agree with TRBD2. The V gene end was trimmed by 0 bases and the J gene end by 5 bases; junction bases not matched to a gene: 6. The CDR3 spans 15 residues. The germline V gene encodes CDR1 SGHNT and CDR2 YYREEE (reference sequence). CDR3 in DNA: TGTGCCAGCAGCTTGGACGGGAGGGCCGGTGAGACCCAGTACTTC. This translates into CASSLDGRAGETQYF.

The rearrangement uses TRBV7-2 and TRBJ2-2; TRBD2 might be the D (5 bases). V shed 6 bases and J shed 1 base, with 9 bases lying between them. In germline, CDR1 is SGHTA, CDR2 FQGNSA. The CDR3 length is 14 residues. The DNA of the CDR3 is TGTGCCAGCAGACCCGGGGAGAACACCGGGGAGCTGTTTTTT. It translates to CASRPGENTGELFF. Drawing the rest from reference TRBV7-2 and TRBJ2-2, the complete variable domain is GAGVSQSPSNKVTEKGKDVELRCDPISGHTALYWYRQSLGQGLEFLIYFQGNSAPDKSGLPSDRFSAERTGGSVSTLTIQRTQQEDSAVYLCASRPGENTGELFFGEGSRLTVL.